The next 28 T cell receptor beta chains were all read from a single sample in a study of cytomegalovirus exposure and HLA in healthy donors. Primers: 60 Vbeta forward and 13 Jbeta reverse. The data were produced by immunoSEQ multiplex PCR, yet TCRdb's version contains in-frame clones alone and is incomplete. The sample has some 130,000 clones; 60% to 85% are singletons. The sample consisted of PBMCs. The receptor set was obtained from a woman in her 30s in good health and CMV-seropositive.

The chain links TRBV14 to TRBJ1-5; 7 bases agree with TRBD1. Germline-derived CDR1 and CDR2 are SGHDN and FVKESK. The CDR3 sequence is 15 residues long. After removal of 1 base from V and 4 bases from J, the junction contained 4 bases not matched to a gene. The chain's CDR3 is CASSQVPQGNQPQHF. CDR3 DNA: TGTGCCAGCAGCCAAGTCCCACAGGGGAATCAGCCCCAGCATTTT.

V gene TRBV27 combines with J gene TRBJ2-5; 10 positions agree with TRBD2. V shed 2 bases, J shed 0 bases, and the junction held 0 bases outside the gene matches. Germline loops: CDR1 MNHEY, CDR2 SMNVEV (reference sequence). The CDR3 is 15 residues long. The CDR3 DNA sequence: TGTGCCAGCAGTTTAACTAGCGGGGACCAAGAGACCCAGTACTTC. It translates to CASSLTSGDQETQYF.

The chain is built from TRBV7-3 and TRBJ2-5; 7 nucleotides match TRBD2. The DNA end is a closer match to TRBJ2-7, so the J assignment may be wrong. This CDR3 is 16 amino acids long. Germline lookup yields CDR1 SGHTA and CDR2 FQGTGA. The CDR3 DNA follows: TGTGCCAGCAGCTTAAACCCCGGGGCGGGGGTCCACGAGCAGTACTTC. Protein: CASSLNPGAGVHEQYF.

As regards this clone: Other DNA sequences from this sample encode an identical CDR3 as well. V is TRBV27 and J is TRBJ1-2, with 9 bases fitting TRBD1. The CDR3 totals 14 residues. Germline-derived CDR1 and CDR2 are MNHEY and SMNVEV (reference sequence). The junction had 6 bases not matched to a gene; V was cut back by 6 bases and J by 4 bases. CDR3 sequence reads: CASSNRGLGYGYTF. In nucleotides, the CDR3 is TGTGCCAGCAGCAACAGGGGGCTCGGCTATGGCTACACCTTC.

This clone was seen more than once but under ten times. The same CDR3 arises from other DNA sequences in this sample as well. This chain connects TRBV6-5 to TRBJ1-1; a possible D gene is TRBD1 (6 bases). The CDR3 contains 13 residues. Trimming shortened V by 6 bases and J by 2 bases, and 10 bases separated the two germline ends. From germline, CDR1 is MNHEY and CDR2 SVGAGI. The CDR3 region has the DNA TGTGCCAGCAGCCGGACAGCTAACACTGAAGCTTTCTTT. Translating it yields CASSRTANTEAFF.

This rearrangement joins TRBV25-1 to TRBJ2-5; 13 bases line up with TRBD2. The length of the CDR3 is 17 residues. Trimming cost V 8 bases and J 4 bases; bases outside gene matches: 13. Germline CDR1 reads MGHDK; CDR2 reads SYGVNS. As DNA, the CDR3 is TGTGCCAGCTCGGGACTAGCGGGGCCGCTGACCAGAGAGACCCAGTACTTC. This codes for CASSGLAGPLTRETQYF.

This chain links TRBV15 with TRBJ2-2; 7 bases fit TRBD2. Unmatched junction bases numbered 4, after V lost 1 base and J lost 2 bases. Germline lookup yields CDR1 LNHNV and CDR2 YYDKDF (reference sequence). The CDR3 contains 16 residues. This CDR3 reads CATSRGASGNTGELFF. DNA for the CDR3: TGTGCCACCAGCAGAGGAGCTAGCGGTAACACCGGGGAGCTGTTTTTT.

This clone has a handful of counts. V and J are TRBV30 and TRBJ1-4; D is possibly TRBD1 (5 bases). CDR3 size: 14 residues. The germline CDR1 and CDR2 sequences are GTSNPN and SVGIG (reference sequence). V lost 0 bases, J lost 8 bases, and 13 bases lay in between. CDR3 protein: CAWSVGGGKEKLFF. Here the CDR3 DNA reads TGTGCCTGGAGTGTTGGGGGGGGTAAAGAAAAACTGTTTTTT. The full variable domain, in which reference TRBV30 and TRBJ1-4 provide the parts outside the CDR3, is SQTIHQWPATLVQPVGSPLSLECTVEGTSNPNLYWYRQAAGRGLQLLFYSVGIGQISSEVPQNLSASRPQDRQFILSSKKLLLSDSGFYLCAWSVGGGKEKLFFGSGTQLSVL.

V usage is TRBV4-1 and J usage is TRBJ2-1, with a possible D match to TRBD1 (6 bases). The germline V gene encodes CDR1 MGHRA and CDR2 YSYEKL. The CDR3 runs to 13 residues. V was clipped by 4 bases and J by 10 bases, with 14 bases between them. CDR3 coding DNA: TGCGCCAGCAGCCGGCAGACAGGCAGAGAGCAGTTCTTC. Encoded protein: CASSRQTGREQFF.

In regard to this clone: The junction departs from germline at one end; a sequencing error may be responsible. This chain connects TRBV7-9 to TRBJ2-7; D is possibly TRBD2 (7 bases). This CDR3 has 12 amino acids. Germline assignment: CDR1 SEHNR and CDR2 FQNEAQ (reference sequence). CDR3 nucleotide sequence: TGTTCCAGCAGCTTCGCGGGGGCCGAGCAGTACTTC. The encoded protein is CSSSFAGAEQYF.

The chain employs TRBV6-1 and TRBJ2-2; no clear D gene. V was pared by 2 bases and J by 0 bases, with 7 bases between. The germline CDR1 and CDR2 sequences are MNHNS and SASEGT. The CDR3 runs 15 residues. The CDR3 is CASSESLPNTGELFF. In DNA, the CDR3 is TGTGCCAGCAGTGAAAGCCTACCGAACACCGGGGAGCTGTTTTTT.

The chain combines TRBV10-3 with TRBJ2-5; D unclear. This CDR3 is 12 amino acids long. CDR1 is ENHRY, CDR2 SYGVKD, per germline. The ends were cut back, 10 bases at V and 4 bases at J, with 13 bases in the middle. The CDR3 reads CATSASGETQYF. The CDR3 nucleotides are TGTGCCACCTCCGCTTCGGGAGAGACCCAGTACTTC.

The CDR3 sequence is CASSPTRARQGNQPQHF. In DNA, the CDR3 is TGTGCCAGCTCACCGACGCGGGCTCGACAGGGCAATCAGCCCCAGCATTTT. The rearrangement links TRBV18 to TRBJ1-5; TRBD1 is a possible D gene (6 bases). Germline assignment: CDR1 KGHSH and CDR2 LQKENI. V lost 3 bases and J 2 bases, leaving 17 bases between the germline ends. There are 17 residues in the CDR3. The variable domain in full, completed from reference TRBV18 and TRBJ1-5, reads NAGVMQNPRHLVRRRGQEARLRCSPMKGHSHVYWYRQLPEEGLKFMVYLQKENIIDESGMPKERFSAEFPKEGPSILRIQQVVRGDSAAYFCASSPTRARQGNQPQHFGDGTRLSIL.

The rearrangement links TRBV5-1 to TRBJ1-3; D remains unclear. Trimming stripped 0 bases from V and 3 bases from J, with 13 bases between. Germline lookup yields CDR1 SGHRS and CDR2 YFSETQ. CDR3 length: 16 residues. CDR3 residues: CASSLAGAKLGNTIYF. CDR3 DNA sequence: TGCGCCAGCAGCTTGGCCGGAGCCAAACTTGGAAACACCATATATTTT. The full variable domain, in which reference TRBV5-1 and TRBJ1-3 provide the parts outside the CDR3, is KAGVTQTPRYLIKTRGQQVTLSCSPISGHRSVSWYQQTPGQGLQFLFEYFSETQRNKGNFPGRFSGRQFSNSRSEMNVSTLELGDSALYLCASSLAGAKLGNTIYFGEGSWLTVV.

The chain combines TRBV5-1 with TRBJ2-5; D may be TRBD2 (6 bases). Germline V gene data show CDR1 as SGHRS and CDR2 as YFSETQ. The CDR3 covers 13 residues. The V end lost 3 bases, the J end lost 3 bases, and 9 bases lay between the germline ends. CDR3 amino acids: CASSWDSKETQYF. CDR3 DNA: TGCGCCAGCAGCTGGGACTCGAAAGAGACCCAGTACTTC. Full variable domain (remainder filled in from reference TRBV5-1 and TRBJ2-5): KAGVTQTPRYLIKTRGQQVTLSCSPISGHRSVSWYQQTPGQGLQFLFEYFSETQRNKGNFPGRFSGRQFSNSRSEMNVSTLELGDSALYLCASSWDSKETQYFGPGTRLLVL.

V and J are TRBV6-5 and TRBJ2-1; 7 positions match TRBD2. The CDR3 extends over 14 amino acids. V lost 2 bases and J lost 9; bases outside the gene matches: 7. Germline V gene lookup returns CDR1 MNHEY and CDR2 SVGAGI. The CDR3 loop is CASSYGSGVGEQFF. CDR3 in DNA: TGTGCCAGCAGTTACGGGAGCGGGGTTGGTGAGCAGTTCTTC.

V is TRBV11-2 and J is TRBJ2-1, with D possibly TRBD2 on 6 matching bases. CDR3 length: 16 residues. Germline loops: CDR1 SGHAT, CDR2 FQNNGV. V was pared by 7 bases and J by 4 bases, with 20 bases between. CDR3 region: CASTRRGAAPYNEQFF. The DNA for the CDR3 is TGTGCCAGCACCCGGCGGGGAGCGGCTCCATACAATGAGCAGTTCTTC.

The V and J genes are TRBV12-5 and TRBJ1-1, with a tentative D call TRBD1 (5 bases). From germline, CDR1 is LGHNT and CDR2 FRNRAP. The CDR3 is 14 residues long. V was cut by 2 bases and J by 4 bases, with 11 bases left in between. CDR3 residues: CASGLFGAFTEAFF. CDR3 bases: TGTGCTAGTGGTTTGTTTGGGGCTTTCACTGAAGCTTTCTTT.

This clone has more than one count but fewer than ten. The gene calls are TRBV28 and TRBJ2-5, with 8 nucleotides matching TRBD1. Germline trimming cut 5 bases from V and 5 bases from J; bases unmatched to any gene: 13. The length of the CDR3 is 16 residues. Germline V gene lookup returns CDR1 MDHEN and CDR2 SYDVKM. In DNA, the CDR3 is TGTGCCAGCAGTCCCATATACCGGACAGGGCGGGAGACCCAGTACTTC. This encodes CASSPIYRTGRETQYF. Filled out from reference TRBV28 and TRBJ2-5, the complete variable domain reads DVKVTQSSRYLVKRTGEKVFLECVQDMDHENMFWYRQDPGLGLRLIYFSYDVKMKEKGDIPEGYSVSREKKERFSLILESASTNQTSMYLCASSPIYRTGRETQYFGPGTRLLVL.

The rearrangement links TRBV4-1 to TRBJ2-7; the match to TRBD1 covers 11 bases. Germline V gene lookup returns CDR1 MGHRA and CDR2 YSYEKL. The CDR3 is 20 residues long. The trim removed 4 bases at V and 4 bases at J, leaving 21 bases unmatched. The CDR3 DNA reads as TGCGCCAGCAGCCGCATAAATATTTTGGGACAGGGGGTCGGTGAATACGAGCAGTACTTC. This gives the protein CASSRINILGQGVGEYEQYF.

The rearrangement uses TRBV2 and TRBJ2-5; 7 bases line up with TRBD1. Germline lookup yields CDR1 SNHLY and CDR2 FYNNEI. The CDR3 covers 13 residues. The J segment lost 3 bases and the V segment lost 6 bases, leaving 4 bases of the junction unmatched. In DNA form, the CDR3 reads TGTGCCAGCAGCCTAGACAGGGAAGAGACCCAGTACTTC. The encoded protein is CASSLDREETQYF.

The chain recombines TRBV19 with TRBJ2-7; D is unresolved. Germline values: CDR1 LNHDA, CDR2 SQIVND (reference sequence). Trimming stripped 4 bases from V and 5 bases from J, with 15 bases between. The CDR3 covers 14 residues. CDR3 nucleotides: TGTGCCAGTAGTAGCCGAGGTTCAACCCACGAGCAGTACTTC. Its protein is CASSSRGSTHEQYF.

V is TRBV4-3 and J is TRBJ2-2, with 7 bases aligning to TRBD2. The J segment lost 2 bases and the V segment lost 3 bases, leaving 6 bases of the junction unmatched. Germline-derived CDR1 and CDR2 are LGHNA and YSLEER. The CDR3 is 16 residues long. The CDR3 region is CASSQLGLPNTGELFF. CDR3 bases: TGCGCCAGCAGCCAGCTGGGACTACCTAACACCGGGGAGCTGTTTTTT.

J is TRBJ1-5 and V is TRBV4-1; 9 bases align to TRBD1. The CDR3 is 13 residues long. The J segment lost 4 bases and the V segment lost 8 bases, leaving 3 bases of the junction unmatched. From germline, CDR1 is MGHRA and CDR2 YSYEKL. CDR3 coding DNA: TGCGCCAGCTCTGGGACAGGGAATCAGCCCCAGCATTTT. Its translation is CASSGTGNQPQHF.

The CDR3 sequence is CASSQGPGVTQHF. In DNA, the CDR3 is TGTGCCAGCAGCCAAGGGCCGGGAGTGACCCAGCATTTT. The chain has TRBV5-5 and TRBJ1-5; D remains unclear. Trimming took off 4 bases at V and 11 bases at J, with 16 bases between the two ends. Germline CDR1 and CDR2: SGHKS and YYEKEE (reference sequence). CDR3 size: 13 residues.

This clone was picked up a small number of times. Relative to the germline gene, one junction end is altered; a read error may explain this. Written as DNA, the CDR3 is TGTGCCAGCAGCCGCCCCCAGCACGGGTCGGAGCGGCATTTT. Protein product: CASSRPQHGSERHF. This rearrangement joins TRBV9 to TRBJ2-3; possibly TRBD2 for D (5 bases). Germline-derived CDR1 and CDR2 are SGDLS and YYNGEE. This CDR3 region has 14 residues.

J is TRBJ2-1 and V is TRBV7-9; 7 positions match TRBD2. There are 15 residues in the CDR3. Germline V gene sequence: CDR1 SEHNR, CDR2 FQNEAQ (reference sequence). Trimming at V came to 0 bases and at J to 7 bases, leaving 6 bases not matched to a gene. The CDR3 DNA is TGTGCCAGCAGCTTAGCGCGAGCGGGGAGAAATGAGCAGTTCTTC. Protein: CASSLARAGRNEQFF.

The genes are TRBV7-9 and TRBJ2-3; 7 bases are a match to TRBD1. The CDR3 has 16 amino acids. With V trimmed by 5 bases and J by 2 bases, 10 bases remained unmatched. Looked up from germline, CDR1 is SEHNR and CDR2 is FQNEAQ (reference sequence). The CDR3 sequence: CASSPRTGEHTDTQYF. The CDR3 DNA reads TGTGCCAGCAGCCCCCGGACAGGAGAGCACACAGATACGCAGTATTTT.